This T cell receptor beta chain was identified in a study of cytotoxic CD8 clonotypes in ibrutinib-treated CLL. Study-level background: The patient breakdown showed more than 9 relapsed/refractory and approximately 15 treatment-naive cases, with under 18 IGHV unmutated. Response sampling occurred after a median roughly twelve months of treatment (range 6 to 36). Regarding the study as a whole: Rising at ibrutinib response, clonality subsequently fell back toward baseline at progression.

Depths of 1 in 200,000 to 1 in 1 million T cells were the sequencing target. TCRdb's copy holds only in-frame clones and misses some; the assay was immunoSEQ multiplex PCR. The sample includes under 200,000 clones, 70% to 85% seen only once; the top ten take roughly 1.9%. About this clone: Its antigen is currently unknown.

The V gene's germline CDR1 is MNHEY and CDR2 SMNVEV (reference sequence). V lost 1 base and J lost 7; bases outside the gene matches: 21. The CDR3 totals 19 residues. Source: PBMCs, taken after 12 months of ibrutinib treatment. This TCR came from a human donor with chronic lymphocytic leukemia. The chain combines TRBV27 with TRBJ1-2; 7 bases agree with TRBD1. CDR3 residues: CASSLFFGSPGTAFSGYTF. The CDR3 DNA follows: TGTGCCAGCAGTTTATTTTTTGGGTCTCCTGGGACAGCTTTTTCTGGCTACACCTTC.